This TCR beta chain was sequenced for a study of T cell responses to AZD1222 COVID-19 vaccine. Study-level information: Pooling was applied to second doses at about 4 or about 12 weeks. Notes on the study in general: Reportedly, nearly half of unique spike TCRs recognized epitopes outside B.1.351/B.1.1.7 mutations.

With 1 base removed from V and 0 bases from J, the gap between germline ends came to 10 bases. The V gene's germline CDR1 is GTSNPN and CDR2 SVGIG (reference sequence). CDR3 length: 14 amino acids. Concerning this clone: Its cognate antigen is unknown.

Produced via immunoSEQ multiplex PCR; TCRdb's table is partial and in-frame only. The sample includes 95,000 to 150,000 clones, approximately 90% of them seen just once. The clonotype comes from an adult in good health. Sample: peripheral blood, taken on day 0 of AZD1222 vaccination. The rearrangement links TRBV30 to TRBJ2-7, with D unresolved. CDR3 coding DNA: TGTGCCTGGAGTGCCCGACCCGTCTCCTACGAGCAGTACTTC. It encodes CAWSARPVSYEQYF.